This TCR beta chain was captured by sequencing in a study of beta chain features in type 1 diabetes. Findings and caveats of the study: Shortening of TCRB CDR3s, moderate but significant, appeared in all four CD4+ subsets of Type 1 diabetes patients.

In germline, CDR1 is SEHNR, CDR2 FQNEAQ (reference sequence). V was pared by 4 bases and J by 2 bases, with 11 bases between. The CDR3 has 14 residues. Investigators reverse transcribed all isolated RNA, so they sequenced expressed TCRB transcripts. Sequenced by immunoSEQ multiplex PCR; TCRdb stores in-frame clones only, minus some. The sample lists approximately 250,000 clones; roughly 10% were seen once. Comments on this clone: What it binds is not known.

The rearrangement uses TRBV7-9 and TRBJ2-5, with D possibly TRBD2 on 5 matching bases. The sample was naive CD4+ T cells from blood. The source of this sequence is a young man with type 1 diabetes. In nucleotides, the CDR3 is TGTGCCAGCAGCTCAAGACGGACTCAAGAGACCCAGTACTTC. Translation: CASSSRRTQETQYF.